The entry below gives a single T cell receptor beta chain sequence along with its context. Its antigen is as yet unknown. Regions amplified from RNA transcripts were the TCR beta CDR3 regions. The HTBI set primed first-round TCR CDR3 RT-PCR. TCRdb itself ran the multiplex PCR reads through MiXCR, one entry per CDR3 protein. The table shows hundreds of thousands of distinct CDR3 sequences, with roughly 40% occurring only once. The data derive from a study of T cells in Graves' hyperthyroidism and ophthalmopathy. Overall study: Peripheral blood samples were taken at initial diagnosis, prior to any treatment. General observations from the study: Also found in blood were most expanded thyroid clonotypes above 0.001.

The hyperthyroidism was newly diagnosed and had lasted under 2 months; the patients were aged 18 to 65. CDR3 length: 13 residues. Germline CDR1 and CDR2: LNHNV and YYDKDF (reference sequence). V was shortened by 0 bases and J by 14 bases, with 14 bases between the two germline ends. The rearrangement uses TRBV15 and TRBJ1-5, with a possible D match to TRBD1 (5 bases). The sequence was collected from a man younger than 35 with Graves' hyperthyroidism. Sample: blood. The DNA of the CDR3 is TGTGCCACCAGCAGAGATCAAGGGGAGGACGAGCATTTT. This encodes CATSRDQGEDEHF. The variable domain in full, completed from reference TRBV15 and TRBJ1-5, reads DAMVIQNPRYQVTQFGKPVTLSCSQTLNHNVMYWYQQKSSQAPKLLFHYYDKDFNNEADTPDNFQSRRPNTSFCFLDIRSPGLGDTAMYLCATSRDQGEDEHFGDGTRLSIL.